This T cell receptor beta chain is from a study of cytomegalovirus exposure and HLA in healthy donors. PCR was performed using 60 Vbeta and 13 Jbeta primers. Assay used: immunoSEQ multiplex PCR; TCRdb lists only in-frame clones, some missing. The table includes roughly 220,000 clones, 65% to 85% detected once. Between the trimmed V and J ends, which lost 5 bases and 6 bases, there was a span of 23 bases. From germline, CDR1 is MDHEN and CDR2 SYDVKM. The length of the CDR3 is 16 residues. J is TRBJ2-7 and V is TRBV28, with D possibly TRBD1 on 5 matching bases. This receptor was taken from a man under 40 in good health and CMV-seronegative. Material for sequencing was PBMCs. CDR3 in DNA: TGTGCCAGCAGTATGATTAGGGGCCTTAGGTCCAGCGAGCAGTACTTC. Its translation: CASSMIRGLRSSEQYF.